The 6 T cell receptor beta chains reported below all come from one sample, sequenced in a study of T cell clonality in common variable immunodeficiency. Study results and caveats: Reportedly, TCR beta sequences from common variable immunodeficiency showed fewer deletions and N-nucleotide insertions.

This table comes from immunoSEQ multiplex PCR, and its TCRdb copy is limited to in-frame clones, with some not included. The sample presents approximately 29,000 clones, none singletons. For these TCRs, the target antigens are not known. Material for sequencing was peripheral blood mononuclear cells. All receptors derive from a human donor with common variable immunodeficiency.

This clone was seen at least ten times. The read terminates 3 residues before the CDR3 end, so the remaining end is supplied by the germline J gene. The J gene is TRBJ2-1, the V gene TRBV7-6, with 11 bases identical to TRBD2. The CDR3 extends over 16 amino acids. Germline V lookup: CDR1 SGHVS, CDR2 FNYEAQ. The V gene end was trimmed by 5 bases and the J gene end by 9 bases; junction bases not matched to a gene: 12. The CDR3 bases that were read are TGTGCCAGCAGCCCCGGGACTAGCGGTTTCATAAGTGAG. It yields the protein CASSPGTSGFISE. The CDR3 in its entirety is CASSPGTSGFISEQFF. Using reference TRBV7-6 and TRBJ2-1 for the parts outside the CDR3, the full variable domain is GAGVSQSPRYKVTKRGQDVALRCDPISGHVSLYWYRQALGQGPEFLTYFNYEAQQDKSGLPNDRFSAERPEGSISTLTIQRTEQRDSAMYRCASSPGTSGFISEQFFGPGTRLTVL.

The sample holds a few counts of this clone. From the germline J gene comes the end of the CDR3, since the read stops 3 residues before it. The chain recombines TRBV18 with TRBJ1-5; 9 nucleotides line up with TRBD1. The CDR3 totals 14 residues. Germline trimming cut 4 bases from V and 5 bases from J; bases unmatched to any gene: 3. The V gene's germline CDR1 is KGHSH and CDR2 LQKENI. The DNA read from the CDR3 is TGTGCCAGCTCACGGACAGGGGATGATCAGCCC. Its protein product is CASSRTGDDQP. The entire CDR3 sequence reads CASSRTGDDQPQHF.

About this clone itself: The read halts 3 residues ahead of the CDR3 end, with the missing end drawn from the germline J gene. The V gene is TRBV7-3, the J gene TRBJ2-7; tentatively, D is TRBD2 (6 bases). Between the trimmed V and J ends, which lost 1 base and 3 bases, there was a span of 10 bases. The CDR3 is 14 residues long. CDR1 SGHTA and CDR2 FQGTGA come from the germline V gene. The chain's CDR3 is CASSLSRGNYEQYF. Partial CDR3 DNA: TGTGCCAGCAGCTTAAGTCGGGGGAACTACGAG.

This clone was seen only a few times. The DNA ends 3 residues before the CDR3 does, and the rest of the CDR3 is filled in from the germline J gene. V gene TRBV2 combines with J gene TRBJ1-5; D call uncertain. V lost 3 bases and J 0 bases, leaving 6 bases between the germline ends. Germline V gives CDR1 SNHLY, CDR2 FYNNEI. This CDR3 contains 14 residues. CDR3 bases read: TGTGCCAGCAGTGAGCGGGATAGCAATCAGCCC. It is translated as CASSERDSNQP. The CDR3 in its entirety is CASSERDSNQPQHF.

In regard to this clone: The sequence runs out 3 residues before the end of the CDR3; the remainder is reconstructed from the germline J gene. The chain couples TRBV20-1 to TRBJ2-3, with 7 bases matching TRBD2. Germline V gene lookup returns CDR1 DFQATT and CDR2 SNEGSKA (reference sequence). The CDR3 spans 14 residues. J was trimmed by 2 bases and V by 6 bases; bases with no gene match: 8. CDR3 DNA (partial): TGCAGTGCCGTCGGCGGGGGTCTCACAGATACG. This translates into CSAVGGGLTDT. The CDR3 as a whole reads CSAVGGGLTDTQYF.

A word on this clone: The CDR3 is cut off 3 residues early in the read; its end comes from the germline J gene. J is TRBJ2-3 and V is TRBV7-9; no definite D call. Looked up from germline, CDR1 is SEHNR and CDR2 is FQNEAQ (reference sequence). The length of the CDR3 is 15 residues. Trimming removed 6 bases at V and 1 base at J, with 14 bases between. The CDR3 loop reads CASSTAAIRTDTQYF. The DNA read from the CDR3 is TGTGCCAGCAGTACCGCGGCCATCCGCACAGATACG.